Detailed here is one TCR beta chain. Its antigen is as yet unknown. The data were obtained in a study of beta chain features in type 1 diabetes. Expressed TCRB transcripts got sequenced, as all isolated RNA was reverse transcribed. Some clones are missing from TCRdb's copy, which holds only in-frame ones; the method was immunoSEQ multiplex PCR. The sample consists of under 70,000 clones, 60% to 70% of them appearing once. The CDR3 runs 14 residues. Germline V gene data show CDR1 as MDHEN and CDR2 as SYDVKM. The ends were cut back, 5 bases at V and 5 bases at J, with 13 bases in the middle. General study findings and limits: People with Type 1 diabetes carried modestly yet significantly shorter TCRB CDR3s in all four CD4+ subsets.

This clonotype originated in a woman under 40 with type 1 diabetes. Material for sequencing was stem cell memory CD4+ T cells from blood. The J gene is TRBJ1-5, the V gene TRBV28; possible D gene TRBD1, 5 bases. CDR3 protein: CASSPRGDDQPQHF. The CDR3 DNA sequence: TGTGCCAGCAGTCCGCGGGGGGACGATCAGCCCCAGCATTTT.